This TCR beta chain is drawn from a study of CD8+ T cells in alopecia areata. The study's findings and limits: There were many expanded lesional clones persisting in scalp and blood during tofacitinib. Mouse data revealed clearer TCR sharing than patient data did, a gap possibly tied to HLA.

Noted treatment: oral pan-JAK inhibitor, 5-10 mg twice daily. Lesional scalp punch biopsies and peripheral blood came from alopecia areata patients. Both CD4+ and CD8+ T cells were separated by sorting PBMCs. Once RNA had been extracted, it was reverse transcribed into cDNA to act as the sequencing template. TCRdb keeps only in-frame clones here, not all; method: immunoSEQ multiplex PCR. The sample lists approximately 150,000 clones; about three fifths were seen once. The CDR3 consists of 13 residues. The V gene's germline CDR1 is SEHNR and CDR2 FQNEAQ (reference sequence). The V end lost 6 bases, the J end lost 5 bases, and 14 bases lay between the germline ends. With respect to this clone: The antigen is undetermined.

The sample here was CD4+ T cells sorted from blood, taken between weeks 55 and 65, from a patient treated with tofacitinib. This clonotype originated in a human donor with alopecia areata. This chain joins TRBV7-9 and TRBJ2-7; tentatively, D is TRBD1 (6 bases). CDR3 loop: CASSLQGTHEQYF. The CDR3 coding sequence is TGTGCCAGCAGTCTACAGGGTACCCACGAGCAGTACTTC.